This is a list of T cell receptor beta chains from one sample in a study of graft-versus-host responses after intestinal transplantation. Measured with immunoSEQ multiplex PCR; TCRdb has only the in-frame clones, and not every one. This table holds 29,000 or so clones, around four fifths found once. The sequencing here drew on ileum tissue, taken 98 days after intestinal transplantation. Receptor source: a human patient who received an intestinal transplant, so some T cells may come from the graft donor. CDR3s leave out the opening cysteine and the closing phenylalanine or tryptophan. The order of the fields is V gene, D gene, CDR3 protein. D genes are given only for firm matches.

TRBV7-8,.,ASSFRGAYNEQF
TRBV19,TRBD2,ASSITLAGAEQY
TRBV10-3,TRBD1,AISLDRESTDTQY
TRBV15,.,ATSKTLVEAYEQY
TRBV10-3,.,ATSVGGRDQPQH
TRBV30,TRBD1,AWSAGTGGVIGNQPQH
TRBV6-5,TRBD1,ASSRQGASGAF
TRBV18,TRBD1,ASSREDRGPSPLH
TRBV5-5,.,ASSVTGKEEKLF
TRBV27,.,ASRDLWDGYT
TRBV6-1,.,ASSPTGGSGNTIY
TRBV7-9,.,ASSPSVWETQY
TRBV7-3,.,ASSSQGTDTQY
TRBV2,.,ASSGRTGELF
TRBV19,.,ASSMQDSYEQY
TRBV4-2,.,ASSQVVDLGTEAF
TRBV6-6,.,ASRSGQIYGYT
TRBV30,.,AWSVQVGRGSEKLF
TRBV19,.,ASIGSGNTIY
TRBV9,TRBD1,ASSPPTGDPSYNEQF
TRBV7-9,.,ASSPSEAPYEQY
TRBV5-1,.,ASSLATSLEQY
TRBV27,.,ASSSTLRHEQF
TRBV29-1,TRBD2,SVEPPSGGINYNEQF
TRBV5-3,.,ARSLVSRGIRDSPLH
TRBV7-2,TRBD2,ASSLLAGGRGEQF
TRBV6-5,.,ASSARLQTYEQY
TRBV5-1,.,ASSFWSPGSHEQF
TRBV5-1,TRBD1,ASSVSGQFSNQPQH
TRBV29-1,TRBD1,SAIGQGIQY
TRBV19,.,ASSIEGALGNTEAF
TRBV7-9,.,ASSPMNRYTGELF
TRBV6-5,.,ASRGRGDTEAF
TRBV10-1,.,ASILQDSAQH
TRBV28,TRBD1,ASSPGTDQETQY
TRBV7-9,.,ASSLGLGQLYGYT
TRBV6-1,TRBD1,ASSEDGTGLFGYT
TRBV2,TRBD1,ASRAGTGGFQPQH
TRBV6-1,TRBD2,ASRTSGGAKNIQY
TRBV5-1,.,ASSLAVREETQY
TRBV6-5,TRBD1,ACPWTGSTDEQY
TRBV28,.,ASSLPRYRAVLYGYT
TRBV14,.,ASRGPGWTEAF
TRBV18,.,ASSPPATGRGTEAF
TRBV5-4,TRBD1,ASSGRTGGRTSTDTQY
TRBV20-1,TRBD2,SAPSGVWEY
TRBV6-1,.,ASRLGEQY
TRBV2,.,ASSVARSDRYSYEQY
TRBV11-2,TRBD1,ASSSTGGTGGVETQY
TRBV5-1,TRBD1,ASSLPGTGTEQY